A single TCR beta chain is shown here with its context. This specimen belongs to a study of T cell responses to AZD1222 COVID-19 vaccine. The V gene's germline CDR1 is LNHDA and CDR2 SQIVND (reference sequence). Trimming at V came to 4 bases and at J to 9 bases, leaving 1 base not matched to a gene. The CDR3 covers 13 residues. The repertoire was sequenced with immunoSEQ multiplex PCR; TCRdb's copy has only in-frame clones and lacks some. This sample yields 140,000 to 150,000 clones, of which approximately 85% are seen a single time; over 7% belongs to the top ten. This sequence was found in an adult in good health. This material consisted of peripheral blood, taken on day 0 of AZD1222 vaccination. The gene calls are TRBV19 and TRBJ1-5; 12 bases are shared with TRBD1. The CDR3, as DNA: TGTGCCAGTAGTACGGGACAGGGGGCGCCCCAGCATTTT. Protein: CASSTGQGAPQHF.